This entry describes one T cell receptor beta chain. Method: immunoSEQ multiplex PCR; TCRdb's copy keeps in-frame clones and lacks some. The repertoire has hundreds of thousands of clones, roughly 84% of them found once; the top ten carry about 3.4%. This record comes from a study of Ad26.COV2.S vaccination and SARS-CoV-2 variants. The treatment is: around 19 received Ad26.COV2.S at low or high dose, single or two shots; a few received placebo; per-sample allocation not given. Samples analyzed were those drawn on day 63 after the first vaccine or placebo injection. Trimming removed 4 bases at V and 5 bases at J, with 14 bases between. Germline lookup yields CDR1 GTSNPN and CDR2 SVGIG (reference sequence). This CDR3 has 14 amino acids.

Sequencing was performed on peripheral blood, taken in a trial of Ad26.COV2.S vaccine versus placebo. The J gene is TRBJ2-2, the V gene TRBV30, with a weak D call TRBD1 (5 bases). This TCR was recovered from a person aged 18-65 years who received the Ad26.COV2.S COVID-19 vaccine or a placebo. CDR3 sequence (DNA): TGTGCCTGGATTGACAGTACTCGTACCGGGGAGCTGTTTTTT. Encoded protein: CAWIDSTRTGELFF. The variable domain in full, with the rest retrieved from reference TRBV30 and TRBJ2-2, is SQTIHQWPATLVQPVGSPLSLECTVEGTSNPNLYWYRQAAGRGLQLLFYSVGIGQISSEVPQNLSASRPQDRQFILSSKKLLLSDSGFYLCAWIDSTRTGELFFGEGSRLTVL.